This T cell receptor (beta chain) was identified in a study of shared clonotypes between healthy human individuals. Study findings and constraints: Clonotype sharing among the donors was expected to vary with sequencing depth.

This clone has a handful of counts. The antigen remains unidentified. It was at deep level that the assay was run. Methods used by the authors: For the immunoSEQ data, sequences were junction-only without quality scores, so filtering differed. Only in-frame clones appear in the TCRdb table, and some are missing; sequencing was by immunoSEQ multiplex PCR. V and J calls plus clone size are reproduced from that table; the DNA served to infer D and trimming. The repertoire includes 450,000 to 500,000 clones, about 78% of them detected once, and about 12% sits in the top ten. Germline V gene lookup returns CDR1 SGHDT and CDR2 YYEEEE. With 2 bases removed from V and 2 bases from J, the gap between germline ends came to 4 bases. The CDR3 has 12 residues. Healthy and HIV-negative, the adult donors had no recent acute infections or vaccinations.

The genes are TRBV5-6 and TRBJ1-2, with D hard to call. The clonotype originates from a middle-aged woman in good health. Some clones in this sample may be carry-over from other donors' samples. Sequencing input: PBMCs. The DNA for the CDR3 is TGTGCCAGCAGCTTTACGAACTATGGCTACACCTTC. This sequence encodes CASSFTNYGYTF.